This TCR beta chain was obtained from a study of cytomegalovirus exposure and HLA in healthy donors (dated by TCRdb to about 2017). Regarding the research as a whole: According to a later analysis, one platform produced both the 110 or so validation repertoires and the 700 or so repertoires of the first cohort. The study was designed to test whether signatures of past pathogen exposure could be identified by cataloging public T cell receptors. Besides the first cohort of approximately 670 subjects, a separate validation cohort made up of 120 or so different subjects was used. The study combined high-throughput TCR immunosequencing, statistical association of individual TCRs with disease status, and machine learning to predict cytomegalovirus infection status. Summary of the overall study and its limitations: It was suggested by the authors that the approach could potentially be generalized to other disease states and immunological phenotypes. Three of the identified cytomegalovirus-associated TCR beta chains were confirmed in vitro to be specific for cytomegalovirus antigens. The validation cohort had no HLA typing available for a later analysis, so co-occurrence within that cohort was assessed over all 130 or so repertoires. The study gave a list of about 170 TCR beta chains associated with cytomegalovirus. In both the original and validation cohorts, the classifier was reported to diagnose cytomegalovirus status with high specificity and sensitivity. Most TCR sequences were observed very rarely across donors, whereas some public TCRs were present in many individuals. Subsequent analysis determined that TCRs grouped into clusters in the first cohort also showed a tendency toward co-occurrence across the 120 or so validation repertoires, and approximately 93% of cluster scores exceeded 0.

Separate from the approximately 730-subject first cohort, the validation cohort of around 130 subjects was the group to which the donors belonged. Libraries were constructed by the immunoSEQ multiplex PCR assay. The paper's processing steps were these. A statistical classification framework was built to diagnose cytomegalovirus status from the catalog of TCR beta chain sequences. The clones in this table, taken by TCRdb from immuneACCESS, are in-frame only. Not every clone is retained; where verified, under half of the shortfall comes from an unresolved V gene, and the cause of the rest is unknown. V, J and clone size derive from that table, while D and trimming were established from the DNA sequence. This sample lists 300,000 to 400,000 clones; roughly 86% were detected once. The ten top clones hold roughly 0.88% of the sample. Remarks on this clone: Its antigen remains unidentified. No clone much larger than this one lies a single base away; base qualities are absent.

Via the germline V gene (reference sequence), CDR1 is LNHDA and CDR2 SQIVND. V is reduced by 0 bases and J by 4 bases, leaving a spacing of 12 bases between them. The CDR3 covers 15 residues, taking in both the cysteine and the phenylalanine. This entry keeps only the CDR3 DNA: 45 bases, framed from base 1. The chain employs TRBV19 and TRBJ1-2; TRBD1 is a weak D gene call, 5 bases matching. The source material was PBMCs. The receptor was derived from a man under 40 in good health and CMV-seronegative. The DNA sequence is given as TGTGCCAGTAGTATAGAGCCGGGGGGAGTCTATGGCTACACCTTC. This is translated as CASSIEPGGVYGYTF.